Shown below are 18 T cell receptor beta chains from a single sample sequenced in a study of vaccination and CD4 T cells after COVID-19. At the Johns Hopkins FTIC core, DNA taken from cultured CD4+ T cells was sequenced by way of the Oncomine TCR Beta short-read assay. TCRdb recomputed calls from the PCR reads with MiXCR, one row per CDR3 protein. This sample has fewer than 9,500 distinct CDR3 sequences; roughly 29% occur once, and the top ten carry 30% to 35%. Treatment meaning: approximately 9-day PBMC culture with coronavirus spike peptide pools or control peptides (ViraFEST assay). The unexposed donor's CD4+ T cells were collected before the COVID-19 pandemic (2011-2018). No antigen is known for these receptors. The specimen was CD4+ T cells from blood, cultured in vitro. All receptors derive from a human donor in good health.

The chain employs TRBV11-2 and TRBJ1-1; D is unclear. The V end was cut by 5 bases, the J end by 3 bases, with 10 bases between. This CDR3 is 13 amino acids long. CDR1 SGHAT and CDR2 FQNNGV come from the germline V gene. CDR3 protein: CASSPRAHTEAFF. The CDR3 DNA sequence: TGTGCCAGCAGCCCCCGGGCACACACTGAAGCTTTCTTT.

This clonotype has more than one count but fewer than ten. CDR3 in amino acids: CASSETYGTGTGGYTF. CDR3 DNA: TGTGCCAGCAGTGAGACTTACGGGACAGGGACGGGTGGCTACACCTTC. The chain combines TRBV28 with TRBJ1-2, with 9 bases that match TRBD1. The germline CDR1 and CDR2 sequences are MDHEN and SYDVKM. Trimming took 5 bases from V and 7 from J; bases not matched to a gene: 14. There are 16 residues in the CDR3.

The CDR3 here is CACTSGTHSYNEQFF. CDR3 DNA: TGTGCCTGTACGAGTGGGACCCACTCCTACAATGAGCAGTTCTTC. The rearrangement links TRBV30 to TRBJ2-1; D tentatively reads TRBD1 or TRBD2 (5 bases each). The CDR3 covers 15 residues. V dropped 6 bases and J dropped 0 bases, with 15 bases sitting between them. The germline V gene has CDR1 GTSNPN and CDR2 SVGIG (reference sequence).

V and J are TRBV25-1 and TRBJ2-1, with 9 bases that match TRBD2. Germline CDR1 and CDR2: MGHDK and SYGVNS. The CDR3 is 17 amino acids. After removal of 3 bases from V and 9 bases from J, the junction contained 15 bases not matched to a gene. CDR3 DNA sequence: TGTGCCAGCAGTGACTTCACCGCGGGGGGGAATAGCGGTGAGCAGTTCTTC. As protein: CASSDFTAGGNSGEQFF.

This chain uses TRBV9 with TRBJ2-5; possibly TRBD1 for D (5 bases). Trimming left V 0 bases short and J 1 base short, with 7 bases between. Germline assignment: CDR1 SGDLS and CDR2 YYNGEE. There are 14 residues in the CDR3. CDR3 nucleotides: TGTGCCAGCAGCGTAGGGACAACCCAAGAGACCCAGTACTTC. As protein: CASSVGTTQETQYF.

By share of the sample, this clonotype is large. In DNA form, the CDR3 reads TGTGCCAGTATAAGAGGGCCTGGAAACACCATATATTTT. Its protein is CASIRGPGNTIYF. The chain combines TRBV19 with TRBJ1-3; D is unclear. The CDR3 contains 13 residues. The V end was cut by 7 bases, the J end by 2 bases, with 9 bases between. In germline, CDR1 is LNHDA, CDR2 SQIVND (reference sequence).

The V and J genes are TRBV2 and TRBJ1-5; D call uncertain. From germline, CDR1 is SNHLY and CDR2 FYNNEI. V was shortened by 7 bases and J by 4 bases, with 11 bases between the two germline ends. This CDR3 contains 13 residues. This chain's CDR3 is CASKQSSNQPQHF. CDR3 coding DNA: TGTGCCAGCAAACAGTCTTCTAATCAGCCCCAGCATTTT. Together with reference TRBV2 and TRBJ1-5, the CDR3 gives the full variable domain: EPEVTQTPSHQVTQMGQEVILRCVPISNHLYFYWYRQILGQKVEFLVSFYNNEISEKSEIFDDQFSVERPDGSNFTLKIRSTKLEDSAMYFCASKQSSNQPQHFGDGTRLSIL.

CDR3 protein: CASSLTGTPGNTEAFF. In nucleotides, the CDR3 is TGTGCCAGCAGCTTAACGGGGACCCCGGGAAACACTGAAGCTTTCTTT. The genes are TRBV7-3 and TRBJ1-1, with TRBD1 as a possible D gene (5 bases). This CDR3 comprises 16 residues. Germline V gene data show CDR1 as SGHTA and CDR2 as FQGTGA. The V and J ends lost 0 bases and 2 bases respectively, with 13 bases between them.

The chain has TRBV20-1 and TRBJ1-2; D remains ambiguous. The V end lost 1 base, the J end lost 4 bases, and 7 bases lay between the germline ends. The CDR3 sequence is 12 residues long. CDR1 is DFQATT, CDR2 SNEGSKA, per germline (reference sequence). The CDR3 region has the DNA TGCAGTGCTAGAGTGGGAACCTATGGCTACACCTTC. It codes for CSARVGTYGYTF.

The chain carries TRBV18 and TRBJ1-1, with TRBD1 matching over 11 bases. The germline CDR1 and CDR2 sequences are KGHSH and LQKENI. V trimming: 5 bases; J trimming: 6 bases; junction bases outside the gene matches: 2. The CDR3 contains 13 residues. CDR3 protein: CASSAGQGAEAFF. The CDR3 nucleotides read TGTGCCAGCTCAGCGGGACAGGGGGCTGAAGCTTTCTTT.

The chain joins TRBV7-6 to TRBJ2-5, with TRBD2 matching over 8 bases. The CDR3 consists of 17 residues. J was trimmed by 1 base and V by 3 bases; bases with no gene match: 10. CDR1 and CDR2 from the germline V gene are SGHVS and FNYEAQ. CDR3 region: CASSFTSGGGIQETQYF. For the CDR3, the DNA is TGTGCCAGCAGCTTTACGAGTGGCGGGGGGATCCAAGAGACCCAGTACTTC.

Only a few counts were recorded for this clonotype. The chain carries TRBV25-1 and TRBJ2-2; TRBD1 might be the D (7 bases). V dropped 3 bases and J dropped 5 bases, with 10 bases sitting between them. The CDR3 is made up of 14 amino acids. The germline V gene has CDR1 MGHDK and CDR2 SYGVNS. The CDR3 DNA reads as TGTGCCAGCAGTGACAGGGGGAGGACCGGGGAGCTGTTTTTT. It encodes CASSDRGRTGELFF. The whole variable domain, remainder taken from reference TRBV25-1 and TRBJ2-2, is EADIYQTPRYLVIGTGKKITLECSQTMGHDKMYWYQQDPGMELHLIHYSYGVNSTEKGDLSSESTVSRIRTEHFPLTLESARPSHTSQYLCASSDRGRTGELFFGEGSRLTVL.

The chain recombines TRBV20-1 with TRBJ2-3, with D tentatively TRBD1 (5 bases). The CDR3 is made up of 13 amino acids. Per the germline V gene, CDR1 is DFQATT and CDR2 is SNEGSKA (reference sequence). The germline V and J ends were trimmed by 3 bases and 1 base, with 8 bases remaining between them. The CDR3 is CSARDTRTDTQYF. The CDR3 nucleotides read TGCAGTGCTAGGGACACGCGCACAGATACGCAGTATTTT.

The chain joins TRBV18 to TRBJ1-2; 10 bases agree with TRBD1. CDR1 and CDR2 (germline): KGHSH, LQKENI. CDR3 length: 15 amino acids. Losses at the gene ends were 6 bases for V and 3 bases for J; bases not matched to a gene: 7. CDR3 in DNA: TGTGCCAGCTCTCCGACAGGGGGCGAGGACTATGGCTACACCTTC. Its protein product is CASSPTGGEDYGYTF.

This clonotype has only a few counts. This chain uses TRBV19 with TRBJ1-1, with TRBD1 as a possible D gene (5 bases). The CDR3 has 14 amino acids. Germline assignment: CDR1 LNHDA and CDR2 SQIVND (reference sequence). Trimming removed 5 bases at V and 1 base at J, with 11 bases between. The CDR3 DNA reads TGTGCCAGTAGTTGGGGACTCAGGAACACTGAAGCTTTCTTT. Its protein product is CASSWGLRNTEAFF.

The chain combines TRBV4-2 with TRBJ2-3; 9 nucleotides agree with TRBD2. V was clipped by 4 bases and J by 0 bases; unmatched bases: 2. There are 15 residues in the CDR3. Germline V gene data show CDR1 as LGHNA and CDR2 as YNFKEQ. The CDR3 sequence is CASSLLAGSTDTQYF. In DNA, the CDR3 is TGTGCCAGCAGCCTTCTAGCGGGAAGCACAGATACGCAGTATTTT.

The CDR3 is CASSGQNAYGYTF. CDR3 sequence (DNA): TGTGCCAGCTCCGGGCAAAATGCCTATGGCTACACCTTC. The chain is built from TRBV2 and TRBJ1-2, with D unclear. Germline V CDR1 and CDR2: SNHLY, FYNNEI. Deletions cut 8 bases from V and 4 bases from J, with 14 bases between. This CDR3 has 13 residues.

This chain uses TRBV12-3 or TRBV12-4 with TRBJ2-2, with TRBD1 as a possible D gene (5 bases). The V gene lost 5 bases and the J gene lost 7 bases, with 17 bases spanning the gap. This CDR3 spans 15 amino acids. As DNA, the CDR3 is TGTGCCAGCAGTCTCGGCCCCCTAGGGGACGGGGAGCTGTTTTTT. It codes for CASSLGPLGDGELFF.